The subject of this entry is one T cell receptor (beta chain). What it binds is unknown. PCR primers comprised 60 Vbeta and 13 Jbeta primers. As processed by the authors: Around 83 million unique TCR beta chains, 9 million to 14 million shared, were counted in a later analysis. Measured with immunoSEQ multiplex PCR; TCRdb has only the in-frame clones, and not every one. V, J and clone size are those of that table, while D and trimming were read from the DNA. Altogether roughly 93,000 clones are present, around 80% being singletons, with the ten largest covering approximately 9.2%. The data are from a study of cytomegalovirus exposure and HLA in healthy donors. Study observations and caveats: Later genetic work tied a missense DCLRE1C variant to beta-chain V and J trimming. Researchers left out some V segments, among them TRBV6-2 and TRBV6-3, as indistinguishable.

Deletions cut 5 bases from V and 0 bases from J, with 14 bases between. CDR3 length equals 16 residues. Germline V gives CDR1 SGHAT, CDR2 FQNNGV. Source material: PBMCs. The chain carries TRBV11-2 and TRBJ1-3, with D uncertain. This clonotype was sampled from a human donor in good health. The CDR3 nucleotides read TGTGCCAGCAGCACCCGCCCAGACATCTCTGGAAACACCATATATTTT. This translates into CASSTRPDISGNTIYF. Based on the CDR3 plus reference TRBV11-2 and TRBJ1-3, the full variable domain is EAGVAQSPRYKIIEKRQSVAFWCNPISGHATLYWYQQILGQGPKLLIQFQNNGVVDDSQLPKDRFSAERLKGVDSTLKIQPAKLEDSAVYLCASSTRPDISGNTIYFGEGSWLTVV.